Below, 28 T cell receptor beta chains from the same sample are listed, as sequenced in a study of brain T cells in children with intractable seizures. Some clones are missing from TCRdb's copy, which holds only in-frame ones; the method was immunoSEQ multiplex PCR. The table shows around 100,000 clones, with around 94% occurring only once. The material sequenced was peripheral blood, taken at surgery. Receptors originate from a boy under two years old with hemimegalencephaly and intractable seizures.

The CDR3 loop reads CAIRRDYEQYF. CDR3 sequence (DNA): TGTGCCATCCGGAGGGATTACGAGCAGTACTTC. The V call is TRBV10-3, the J call TRBJ2-7; D possibly corresponds to TRBD2 (6 bases). The V gene's germline CDR1 is ENHRY and CDR2 SYGVKD. Trimming stripped 8 bases from V and 4 bases from J, with 9 bases between. The CDR3 is made up of 11 amino acids.

The chain recombines TRBV28 with TRBJ2-1; possible D gene TRBD2, 7 bases. The length of the CDR3 is 16 residues. Germline lookup yields CDR1 MDHEN and CDR2 SYDVKM. With 3 bases removed from V and 2 bases from J, the gap between germline ends came to 14 bases. CDR3 in amino acids: CASSFGGARPYNEQFF. The CDR3 nucleotides are TGTGCCAGCAGTTTTGGGGGGGCAAGACCCTACAATGAGCAGTTCTTC.

The rearrangement uses TRBV10-2 and TRBJ2-3; the match to TRBD2 covers 12 bases. The V gene end was trimmed by 6 bases and the J gene end by 3 bases; junction bases not matched to a gene: 4. Germline V lookup: CDR1 WSHSY, CDR2 SAAADI. The CDR3 sequence is 15 residues long. The chain's CDR3 is CASSPGLAGTDTQYF. CDR3 in DNA: TGCGCCAGCAGCCCCGGACTAGCGGGAACAGATACGCAGTATTTT.

This clone was seen only once. This chain connects TRBV28 to TRBJ2-1; 7 nucleotides line up with TRBD2. The J segment lost 9 bases and the V segment lost 6 bases, leaving 11 bases of the junction unmatched. This CDR3 has 14 amino acids. Germline V gene lookup returns CDR1 MDHEN and CDR2 SYDVKM. CDR3 amino acids: CASSWGGPQGEQFF. The CDR3 DNA follows: TGTGCCAGCAGCTGGGGGGGACCACAAGGTGAGCAGTTCTTC.

The gene calls are TRBV7-9 and TRBJ2-7; 9 positions agree with TRBD1. The CDR3 loop spans 17 amino acids. After removal of 1 base from V and 1 base from J, the junction contained 8 bases not matched to a gene. From germline, CDR1 is SEHNR and CDR2 FQNEAQ (reference sequence). The CDR3: CASSLDWTGESSYEQYF. The CDR3 DNA reads as TGTGCCAGCAGCTTAGATTGGACAGGGGAGTCATCCTACGAGCAGTACTTC. Looking up the rest from reference TRBV7-9 and TRBJ2-7 gives the full variable domain: DTGVSQNPRHKITKRGQNVTFRCDPISEHNRLYWYRQTLGQGPEFLTYFQNEAQLEKSRLLSDRFSAERPKGSFSTLEIQRTEQGDSAMYLCASSLDWTGESSYEQYFGPGTRLTVT.

The V call is TRBV2, the J call TRBJ2-3; TRBD2 aligns across 7 bases. J gave up 8 bases and V 7 bases, and 15 bases lay outside the gene matches. The CDR3 consists of 15 residues. Germline V gene lookup returns CDR1 SNHLY and CDR2 FYNNEI. CDR3 coding DNA: TGTGCCAGCAAACCCACTAGCGCTATTCGGATTACGCAGTATTTT. Amino acid sequence: CASKPTSAIRITQYF. Supplemented by reference TRBV2 and TRBJ2-3, the full variable domain reads EPEVTQTPSHQVTQMGQEVILRCVPISNHLYFYWYRQILGQKVEFLVSFYNNEISEKSEIFDDQFSVERPDGSNFTLKIRSTKLEDSAMYFCASKPTSAIRITQYFGPGTRLTVL.

This rearrangement joins TRBV7-2 to TRBJ2-3; D ambiguous. CDR1 is SGHTA and CDR2 is FQGNSA in the germline V gene. V dropped 2 bases and J dropped 3 bases, with 12 bases sitting between them. The CDR3 has 15 amino acids. The CDR3: CASSLRPGTTDTQYF. The CDR3 DNA reads TGTGCCAGCAGCTTACGCCCGGGCACTACAGATACGCAGTATTTT.

The genes are TRBV29-1 and TRBJ2-7, with 9 bases that match TRBD1. The germline V gene encodes CDR1 SQVTM and CDR2 ANQGSEA. The CDR3 loop spans 13 amino acids. V shed 4 bases, J shed 4 bases, and the junction held 5 bases outside the gene matches. Here the CDR3 reads CSVGGGQGYEQYF. As DNA, the CDR3 is TGCAGCGTTGGTGGTGGACAGGGGTACGAGCAGTACTTC.

The chain employs TRBV27 and TRBJ2-7; 7 bases line up with TRBD1. The CDR3 spans 14 residues. The germline V gene has CDR1 MNHEY and CDR2 SMNVEV (reference sequence). V lost 3 bases and J lost 1; bases outside the gene matches: 3. The DNA for the CDR3 is TGTGCCAGCAGTTTTGACAGGGTGTCCTACGAGCAGTACTTC. This translates into CASSFDRVSYEQYF.

The V and J genes are TRBV5-1 and TRBJ2-3, with D uncertain. Germline CDR1 and CDR2: SGHRS and YFSETQ. V was trimmed by 2 bases and J by 0 bases, leaving 10 bases between them. The CDR3 runs to 15 residues. The chain's CDR3 is CASSLTGPSTDTQYF. Here the CDR3 DNA reads TGCGCCAGCAGCTTAACTGGGCCAAGCACAGATACGCAGTATTTT.

This clone appeared a single time. The CDR3 DNA reads as TGTGCCAGCAGCTCGGCCGGAGGCAGGGCACGGGACACTGAAGCTTTCTTT. This sequence encodes CASSSAGGRARDTEAFF. The chain carries TRBV7-9 and TRBJ1-1; D is possibly TRBD1 (5 bases). Trimming pared 4 bases from V and 3 bases from J, leaving 21 bases between. Germline V gene sequence: CDR1 SEHNR, CDR2 FQNEAQ (reference sequence). The CDR3 contains 17 residues.

The genes are TRBV29-1 and TRBJ2-5, with D possibly matching TRBD2 (5 bases). The CDR3 spans 14 residues. The V end lost 0 bases, the J end lost 5 bases, and 13 bases lay between the germline ends. Germline CDR1 SQVTM, CDR2 ANQGSEA. In nucleotides, the CDR3 is TGCAGCGTTGAAGAGAGGATATGGAGGGAGACCCAGTACTTC. This encodes CSVEERIWRETQYF.

The V gene is TRBV28, the J gene TRBJ1-2; D gene ambiguous. The germline V gene encodes CDR1 MDHEN and CDR2 SYDVKM. V was pared by 4 bases and J by 2 bases, with 8 bases between. The CDR3 sequence is 13 residues long. The CDR3 DNA follows: TGTGCCAGCAGTTCACCATACAACTATGGCTACACCTTC. Its translation is CASSSPYNYGYTF.

The genes are TRBV5-1 and TRBJ2-7; D not resolved. Deletions cut 4 bases from V and 5 bases from J, with 10 bases between. The germline CDR1 and CDR2 sequences are SGHRS and YFSETQ. The CDR3 consists of 12 residues. As DNA, the CDR3 is TGCGCCAGCAGCCTGAGTCAGGACGAGCAGTACTTC. Protein: CASSLSQDEQYF.

V usage is TRBV10-2 and J usage is TRBJ1-2; 9 positions match TRBD1. The germline V gene has CDR1 WSHSY and CDR2 SAAADI. Losses at the gene ends were 6 bases for V and 4 bases for J; bases not matched to a gene: 6. This CDR3 has 14 residues. Written as DNA, the CDR3 is TGCGCCAGCAGAAAGGGACAGGGAGGCTATGGCTACACCTTC. Protein product: CASRKGQGGYGYTF.

This chain joins TRBV7-3 and TRBJ1-1, with TRBD1 matching over 7 bases. The CDR3 sequence is 15 residues long. CDR1 SGHTA and CDR2 FQGTGA come from the germline V gene. Germline trimming cut 5 bases from V and 2 bases from J; bases unmatched to any gene: 8. This CDR3 reads CASSAPRQGNTEAFF. CDR3 nucleotide sequence: TGTGCCAGCAGCGCACCTCGACAGGGAAACACTGAAGCTTTCTTT.

V usage is TRBV18 and J usage is TRBJ2-1, with D perhaps TRBD2 (5 bases). The CDR3 length is 14 residues. V was cut by 5 bases and J by 2 bases, with 10 bases left in between. Germline V CDR1 and CDR2: KGHSH, LQKENI. CDR3 protein: CASSAGIPYNEQFF. CDR3 bases: TGTGCCAGCTCAGCCGGGATTCCCTACAATGAGCAGTTCTTC. The whole variable domain, remainder taken from reference TRBV18 and TRBJ2-1, is NAGVMQNPRHLVRRRGQEARLRCSPMKGHSHVYWYRQLPEEGLKFMVYLQKENIIDESGMPKERFSAEFPKEGPSILRIQQVVRGDSAAYFCASSAGIPYNEQFFGPGTRLTVL.

This clone was detected once. V usage is TRBV28 and J usage is TRBJ2-4; 7 bases are shared with TRBD2. The germline V gene encodes CDR1 MDHEN and CDR2 SYDVKM. Unmatched junction bases numbered 6, after V lost 6 bases and J lost 4 bases. The CDR3 spans 14 residues. The CDR3 loop reads CASRGVSGKNIQYF. As DNA, the CDR3 is TGTGCCAGCAGGGGAGTTAGCGGGAAAAACATTCAGTACTTC.

V gene TRBV27 combines with J gene TRBJ2-3, with no clear D. The CDR3 is 15 residues long. The germline gives CDR1 MNHEY, CDR2 SMNVEV (reference sequence). V was shortened by 2 bases and J by 2 bases, with 11 bases between the two germline ends. For the CDR3, the DNA is TGTGCCAGCAGTTTAGGCCCAGGTTACACAGATACGCAGTATTTT. Amino acid sequence: CASSLGPGYTDTQYF.

The chain uses TRBV12-5 and TRBJ2-1, with a tentative D call TRBD1 (5 bases). Trimming took off 3 bases at V and 0 bases at J, with 9 bases between the two ends. The CDR3 totals 15 residues. Germline CDR1 and CDR2: LGHNT and FRNRAP. The CDR3 here is CASGLRQSSYNEQFF. The CDR3 DNA follows: TGTGCTAGTGGTTTAAGACAGAGCTCCTACAATGAGCAGTTCTTC.

The genes are TRBV11-2 and TRBJ2-7; 8 nucleotides agree with TRBD1. Trimming at V came to 6 bases and at J to 1 base, leaving 8 bases not matched to a gene. The CDR3 consists of 15 residues. CDR1 and CDR2 (germline): SGHAT, FQNNGV. The CDR3 loop is CASSFVTGASYEQYF. In DNA form, the CDR3 reads TGTGCCAGCAGTTTTGTGACAGGGGCATCCTACGAGCAGTACTTC. The variable domain in full, completed from reference TRBV11-2 and TRBJ2-7, reads EAGVAQSPRYKIIEKRQSVAFWCNPISGHATLYWYQQILGQGPKLLIQFQNNGVVDDSQLPKDRFSAERLKGVDSTLKIQPAKLEDSAVYLCASSFVTGASYEQYFGPGTRLTVT.

The V and J genes are TRBV5-4 and TRBJ2-3, with D perhaps TRBD2 (6 bases). CDR3 size: 15 residues. CDR1 is SGHNT and CDR2 is YYREEE in the germline V gene (reference sequence). V gave up 2 bases and J gave up 4 bases, with 14 bases separating them. The CDR3 loop reads CASSFQGLPPDTQYF. The CDR3 DNA reads as TGTGCCAGCAGCTTTCAGGGACTCCCCCCAGATACGCAGTATTTT. Drawing the rest from reference TRBV5-4 and TRBJ2-3, the complete variable domain is ETGVTQSPTHLIKTRGQQVTLRCSSQSGHNTVSWYQQALGQGPQFIFQYYREEENGRGNFPPRFSGLQFPNYSSELNVNALELDDSALYLCASSFQGLPPDTQYFGPGTRLTVL.

The chain uses TRBV6-5 and TRBJ2-2; no clear D gene. Germline V CDR1 and CDR2: MNHEY, SVGAGI. This CDR3 has 15 residues. Trimming stripped 6 bases from V and 0 bases from J, with 11 bases between. Here the CDR3 reads CASRVVGPNTGELFF. As DNA, the CDR3 is TGTGCCAGCAGGGTAGTGGGCCCGAACACCGGGGAGCTGTTTTTT.

This rearrangement joins TRBV9 to TRBJ1-2; D unresolved. The germline V gene encodes CDR1 SGDLS and CDR2 YYNGEE. The CDR3 is 13 amino acids. Trimming shortened V by 3 bases and J by 3 bases, and 9 bases separated the two germline ends. This CDR3 is CASSESWDYGYTF. As DNA, the CDR3 is TGTGCCAGCAGCGAAAGTTGGGACTATGGCTACACCTTC.

Only one count was recorded for this clone. CDR3 protein: CASSLTSGGGETQYF. The CDR3 DNA reads as TGCGCCAGCAGCCTGACTAGCGGAGGGGGGGAGACCCAGTACTTC. The genes are TRBV5-1 and TRBJ2-5, with 9 bases matching TRBD2. V shed 4 bases, J shed 5 bases, and the junction held 9 bases outside the gene matches. This CDR3 contains 15 residues. Germline assignment: CDR1 SGHRS and CDR2 YFSETQ.

This clone is a singleton in its sample. The V call is TRBV9, the J call TRBJ2-7; 11 bases align to TRBD2. This CDR3 has 15 amino acids. Germline CDR1 reads SGDLS; CDR2 reads YYNGEE. V lost 5 bases and J lost 2; bases outside the gene matches: 6. The CDR3 DNA sequence: TGTGCCAGCAGTCTTGGACTAGCGGGTCCCTACGAGCAGTACTTC. Amino acid sequence: CASSLGLAGPYEQYF.

This chain connects TRBV10-3 to TRBJ2-1; 15 bases map to TRBD2. Trimming at V came to 11 bases and at J to 3 bases, leaving 8 bases not matched to a gene. The germline V gene has CDR1 ENHRY and CDR2 SYGVKD. The CDR3 sequence is 16 residues long. CDR3 residues: CAVGTSGRYRYNEQFF. CDR3 coding DNA: TGTGCCGTCGGGACTAGCGGGAGGTACCGCTACAATGAGCAGTTCTTC.

The chain carries TRBV2 and TRBJ2-5; a weak D match, TRBD2 (6 bases). Trimming pared 3 bases from V and 3 bases from J, leaving 11 bases between. The CDR3 consists of 14 residues. Germline loops: CDR1 SNHLY, CDR2 FYNNEI. The CDR3 loop is CASSDDWGEETQYF. Written as DNA, the CDR3 is TGTGCCAGCAGTGATGATTGGGGGGAAGAGACCCAGTACTTC.